This entry describes one TCR beta chain. Its antigen is currently unknown. The germline CDR1 and CDR2 sequences are SGHAT and FQNNGV. V was pared by 0 bases and J by 3 bases, with 4 bases of the junction left unmatched. The CDR3 is 15 residues long. The library was made from cDNA and included unique molecular identifiers. TCRdb re-derived calls from the PCR reads in MiXCR, one entry per CDR3 protein. The sample yields approximately 770,000 distinct CDR3 sequences, 46% seen once. This record comes from a study of post-analysis software for immune sequencing data. Study background: Clinical courses comprised relapsing-remitting, secondary progressive and progressive-relapsing multiple sclerosis.

Findings of the study overall: Patients used about five TRBV segments, including TRBV5-6, TRBV5-1 and TRBV20-1, more often than controls. Significantly lower normalized Chao1 diversity was found in patients with multiple sclerosis relative to controls.

This chain connects TRBV11-2 to TRBJ2-7; TRBD2 matches at 8 bases. The receptor was isolated from a girl aged 10 to 17 with multiple sclerosis. Sequencing was carried out using blood. CDR3 bases: TGTGCCAGCAGCTTAGAAGCGGGGGTGTTCTACGAGCAGTACTTC. Its translation is CASSLEAGVFYEQYF.